Below, 8 T cell receptor beta chains from the same sample are listed, as sequenced in a study of blood T cell repertoires in COVID-19. This table comes from immunoSEQ multiplex PCR, and its TCRdb copy is limited to in-frame clones, with some not included. This sample yields 200,000 to 300,000 clones, of which 80% to 95% are seen a single time; approximately 2.6% belongs to the top ten. The sequenced material came from peripheral blood. Receptor source: a person aged 18-29 years with COVID-19, enrolled during active disease.

In its sample, this clone was seen a few times. The CDR3 DNA sequence: TGTGCCAGCAGTTCCGACAGGTTCTATGGCTACACCTTC. This encodes CASSSDRFYGYTF. V usage is TRBV12-3 or TRBV12-4 and J usage is TRBJ1-2; D possibly corresponds to TRBD1 (6 bases). The germline V and J ends were trimmed by 4 bases and 4 bases, with 10 bases remaining between them. The CDR3 runs to 13 residues.

This clone was recorded only once. This chain joins TRBV29-1 and TRBJ2-3; D may be TRBD2 (6 bases). Looked up from germline, CDR1 is SQVTM and CDR2 is ANQGSEA. The germline V and J ends were trimmed by 0 bases and 0 bases, with 13 bases remaining between them. The CDR3 is made up of 16 amino acids. The CDR3 loop is CSVEDGSGWSTDTQYF. The CDR3 bases are TGCAGCGTTGAAGATGGCAGCGGGTGGAGCACAGATACGCAGTATTTT.

The chain is built from TRBV5-4 and TRBJ2-7, with 7 bases that match TRBD1. This CDR3 region has 15 residues. V trimming: 0 bases; J trimming: 5 bases; junction bases outside the gene matches: 8. CDR1 and CDR2 (germline): SGHNT, YYREEE (reference sequence). CDR3: CASSLAPIQGNEQYF. CDR3 DNA sequence: TGTGCCAGCAGCTTGGCTCCTATACAGGGGAACGAGCAGTACTTC.

The V call is TRBV27, the J call TRBJ2-7; D is possibly TRBD2 (5 bases). Germline values: CDR1 MNHEY, CDR2 SMNVEV (reference sequence). CDR3 length: 12 amino acids. Trimming pared 6 bases from V and 3 bases from J, leaving 9 bases between. CDR3 in amino acids: CASRADGYEQYF. The DNA of the CDR3 is TGTGCCAGCAGAGCGGACGGCTACGAGCAGTACTTC.

The chain carries TRBV19 and TRBJ1-1; D might be TRBD1 (5 bases). V lost 3 bases to trimming and J lost 4 bases, with 9 bases between them. Germline-derived CDR1 and CDR2 are LNHDA and SQIVND (reference sequence). This CDR3 is 13 amino acids long. The CDR3 nucleotides read TGTGCCAGTAGTATGCTCGGGGGCACTGAAGCTTTCTTT. Residues: CASSMLGGTEAFF.

This clone was detected a few times. One end of the junction does not line up with germline, which may come from a read error. The chain uses TRBV7-7 and TRBJ2-5; weak D call: TRBD2 (6 bases). The CDR3 contains 15 residues. From germline, CDR1 is SSHAT and CDR2 FNYEAQ (reference sequence). CDR3 sequence (DNA): TGTGCTAGCAGCTTAGGGACTGGGTACCAAGAGACCCAGTACTTC. Protein product: CASSLGTGYQETQYF.

This clone was picked up one time. The chain uses TRBV18 and TRBJ2-1; 12 positions match TRBD2. The CDR3 extends over 21 amino acids. The germline V gene has CDR1 KGHSH and CDR2 LQKENI. The junction had 14 bases not matched to a gene; V was cut back by 1 base and J by 1 base. CDR3 coding DNA: TGTGCCAGCTCACCACGGGCTCTAGCGGGAGGGCTTTTTTATTCCTACAATGAGCAGTTCTTC. Translation gives CASSPRALAGGLFYSYNEQFF.

This clone was counted only a few times. J is TRBJ2-1 and V is TRBV7-2, with D maybe TRBD1 (6 bases). The CDR3 sequence is 15 residues long. Trimming pared 4 bases from V and 5 bases from J, leaving 15 bases between. Germline CDR1 and CDR2: SGHTA and FQGNSA. CDR3 nucleotides: TGTGCCAGCAGCTCATACAGGGACCTGAACAATGAGCAGTTCTTC. Its protein product is CASSSYRDLNNEQFF. The complete variable domain, with remaining parts taken from reference TRBV7-2 and TRBJ2-1, reads GAGVSQSPSNKVTEKGKDVELRCDPISGHTALYWYRQSLGQGLEFLIYFQGNSAPDKSGLPSDRFSAERTGGSVSTLTIQRTQQEDSAVYLCASSSYRDLNNEQFFGPGTRLTVL.